The 30 T cell receptor beta chains presented below share a single source sample, sequenced in a study of cytomegalovirus exposure and HLA in healthy donors. PCR amplification relied on 60 Vbeta primers (plus 13 Jbeta primers). Produced via immunoSEQ multiplex PCR; TCRdb's table is partial and in-frame only. The sample includes tens of thousands of clones, around three quarters seen only once; the top ten take less than 4.5%. The specimen was PBMCs. The receptors derive from a man aged 35 to 55 in good health and CMV-seronegative.

V gene TRBV7-3 combines with J gene TRBJ2-2; D gene unclear. Germline V gene data show CDR1 as SGHTA and CDR2 as FQGTGA. V was shortened by 4 bases and J by 4 bases, with 4 bases between the two germline ends. This CDR3 is built from 12 residues. This chain's CDR3 is CASSSTTGELFF. The CDR3 nucleotides read TGTGCCAGCAGCTCTACCACCGGGGAGCTGTTTTTT.

This chain links TRBV9 with TRBJ1-2; the D is unclear. Trimming left V 0 bases short and J 3 bases short, with 12 bases between. The length of the CDR3 is 15 residues. Germline CDR1 and CDR2: SGDLS and YYNGEE. CDR3: CASSVGAEAHYGYTF. DNA of the CDR3: TGTGCCAGCAGCGTAGGGGCCGAAGCCCACTATGGCTACACCTTC.

This clone has just a few counts. The chain joins TRBV18 to TRBJ2-7; weak D call: TRBD2 (5 bases). The germline V and J ends were trimmed by 2 bases and 4 bases, with 15 bases remaining between them. Germline V gene lookup returns CDR1 KGHSH and CDR2 LQKENI. CDR3 length: 15 residues. The DNA of the CDR3 is TGTGCCAGCTCACCAATGATCTCCGGGGTTTACGAGCAGTACTTC. Encoded protein: CASSPMISGVYEQYF.

This clone was recorded once. The J gene is TRBJ2-1, the V gene TRBV19, with 7 positions matching TRBD1. From germline, CDR1 is LNHDA and CDR2 SQIVND (reference sequence). Trimming removed 5 bases from V and 0 bases from J; junction bases left unmatched: 4. The CDR3 runs 15 residues. The CDR3 DNA is TGTGCCAGTAGTCTGGACAGGAGCTCCTACAATGAGCAGTTCTTC. Its protein product is CASSLDRSSYNEQFF.

This chain joins TRBV25-1 and TRBJ2-4; 12 bases line up with TRBD2. V shed 2 bases and J 3 bases; nucleotides not matched to a gene: 2. CDR1 and CDR2 (germline): MGHDK, SYGVNS. The CDR3 is 16 amino acids. This CDR3 reads CASSEGLAGYKNIQYF. The CDR3 region has the DNA TGTGCCAGCAGTGAAGGACTAGCGGGGTACAAAAACATTCAGTACTTC.

J is TRBJ2-7 and V is TRBV11-2, with TRBD1 identical over 9 bases. The V gene's germline CDR1 is SGHAT and CDR2 FQNNGV. CDR3 length: 15 amino acids. V trimming: 5 bases; J trimming: 9 bases; junction bases outside the gene matches: 14. DNA for the CDR3: TGTGCCAGCAGCCCCGGACAGGGGTCAGGTTTAGGGCAGTACTTC. Translating gives CASSPGQGSGLGQYF.

This clone was recorded a few times. This sequence joins TRBV5-6 and TRBJ1-1; unclear D gene. CDR3 length equals 12 residues. Between the trimmed V and J ends, which lost 2 bases and 7 bases, there was a span of 9 bases. Germline assignment: CDR1 SGHDT and CDR2 YYEEEE. CDR3 in amino acids: CASSFSSREAFF. DNA of the CDR3: TGTGCCAGCAGCTTTAGCAGTCGTGAAGCTTTCTTT.

The CDR3 region has the DNA TGTGCCAGCAGACCGGGACAGTCCCTGGGGGAGACCCAGTACTTC. Translating gives CASRPGQSLGETQYF. The chain is built from TRBV28 and TRBJ2-5, with TRBD1 identical over 7 bases. The germline gives CDR1 MDHEN, CDR2 SYDVKM. V shed 6 bases, J shed 5 bases, and the junction held 12 bases outside the gene matches. The CDR3 has 15 residues.

This clone was counted only a few times. As DNA, the CDR3 is TGCGCCAGCAAGTTCATCACCCCGGGGACTTTCTTT. Translating it yields CASKFITPGTFF. The chain joins TRBV10-1 to TRBJ1-1; D not certain. Germline assignment: CDR1 WNHNN and CDR2 SYGVQD (reference sequence). Trimming took off 7 bases at V and 12 bases at J, with 18 bases between the two ends. The CDR3 has 12 amino acids.

This clone was counted only a few times. The genes are TRBV6-1 and TRBJ2-2; 9 nucleotides match TRBD1. The ends lost 2 bases at V and 6 bases at J; junction bases unmatched: 7. The CDR3 extends over 16 amino acids. CDR1 MNHNS and CDR2 SASEGT come from the germline V gene. The CDR3, as DNA: TGTGCCAGCAGTGAACCCGGGACAGGGCCCTCCGGGGAGCTGTTTTTT. The encoded protein is CASSEPGTGPSGELFF.

This clone was seen a single time. The chain recombines TRBV5-4 with TRBJ1-1, with D unresolved. The CDR3 covers 11 residues. The V end was cut by 1 base, the J end by 7 bases, with 5 bases between. The V gene's germline CDR1 is SGHNT and CDR2 YYREEE (reference sequence). The CDR3 loop reads CASSLIGEAFF. The CDR3 DNA sequence: TGTGCCAGCAGCTTGATCGGTGAAGCTTTCTTT. Complete variable domain (other parts from reference TRBV5-4 and TRBJ1-1): ETGVTQSPTHLIKTRGQQVTLRCSSQSGHNTVSWYQQALGQGPQFIFQYYREEENGRGNFPPRFSGLQFPNYSSELNVNALELDDSALYLCASSLIGEAFFGQGTRLTVV.

The V call is TRBV5-1, the J call TRBJ2-1; no firm D call. This CDR3 contains 15 residues. V lost 1 base to trimming and J lost 4 bases, with 12 bases between them. In germline, CDR1 is SGHRS, CDR2 YFSETQ. CDR3 nucleotide sequence: TGCGCCAGCAGCTTGAGCGCGACGCCGTACAATGAGCAGTTCTTC. Protein: CASSLSATPYNEQFF.

V is TRBV7-9 and J is TRBJ2-7, with TRBD1 matching over 9 bases. Per the germline V gene, CDR1 is SEHNR and CDR2 is FQNEAQ (reference sequence). Trimming removed 3 bases from V and 5 bases from J; junction bases left unmatched: 2. The length of the CDR3 is 13 residues. CDR3 coding DNA: TGTGCCAGCAGCTTTACAGGGGGCCACGAGCAGTACTTC. Encoded protein: CASSFTGGHEQYF.

The DNA for the CDR3 is TGTGCCAGCATCATAAACCGGGACAGCCAAACTGAAGCTTTCTTT. Protein: CASIINRDSQTEAFF. V and J are TRBV7-8 and TRBJ1-1, with 7 bases lining up with TRBD1. Germline assignment: CDR1 SGHVS and CDR2 FQNEAQ. The CDR3 has 15 residues. V was clipped by 7 bases and J by 5 bases; unmatched bases: 13.

V usage is TRBV7-9 and J usage is TRBJ2-7; TRBD2 agrees at 7 bases. The V segment lost 1 base and the J segment 2 bases; nucleotides outside the gene matches: 2. From germline, CDR1 is SEHNR and CDR2 FQNEAQ (reference sequence). This CDR3 is built from 14 residues. DNA for the CDR3: TGTGCCAGCAGCTTAGGCGGGAGAGCCTACGAGCAGTACTTC. Protein sequence: CASSLGGRAYEQYF. The complete variable domain, with remaining parts taken from reference TRBV7-9 and TRBJ2-7, reads DTGVSQNPRHKITKRGQNVTFRCDPISEHNRLYWYRQTLGQGPEFLTYFQNEAQLEKSRLLSDRFSAERPKGSFSTLEIQRTEQGDSAMYLCASSLGGRAYEQYFGPGTRLTVT.

The chain combines TRBV28 with TRBJ1-5, with D unclear. In germline, CDR1 is MDHEN, CDR2 SYDVKM. V was trimmed by 1 base and J by 2 bases, leaving 9 bases between them. CDR3 length equals 15 residues. The DNA for the CDR3 is TGTGCCAGCAGTTTATATGCTTCAGGCAATCAGCCCCAGCATTTT. Encoded protein: CASSLYASGNQPQHF.

The V and J genes are TRBV10-3 and TRBJ1-2; D might be TRBD1 (6 bases). The V gene lost 4 bases and the J gene lost 7 bases, with 10 bases spanning the gap. The CDR3 is made up of 12 amino acids. In germline, CDR1 is ENHRY, CDR2 SYGVKD. The chain's CDR3 is CAISGGGGGYTF. CDR3 DNA sequence: TGTGCCATCAGTGGCGGGGGCGGTGGCTACACCTTC.

The chain employs TRBV6-4 and TRBJ2-1; TRBD2 matches at 10 bases. The CDR3 sequence is 15 residues long. From germline, CDR1 is MRHNA and CDR2 SNTAGT. V was clipped by 7 bases and J by 6 bases; unmatched bases: 9. CDR3 DNA: TGTGCCAGCACCCCTTTAGCGGGAGGACTCAATGAGCAGTTCTTC. It encodes CASTPLAGGLNEQFF.

This clone came up once. The V call is TRBV7-9, the J call TRBJ1-3; 8 bases match TRBD1. This CDR3 region has 17 residues. The junction had 13 bases not matched to a gene; V was cut back by 5 bases and J by 4 bases. CDR1 SEHNR and CDR2 FQNEAQ come from the germline V gene (reference sequence). CDR3 nucleotide sequence: TGTGCCAGCAGCCCTCGAGGACAGGGAACGGCAGGAAACACCATATATTTT. Translating it yields CASSPRGQGTAGNTIYF.

This sequence joins TRBV7-8 and TRBJ1-1; no clear D gene. The V gene lost 5 bases and the J gene lost 3 bases, with 13 bases spanning the gap. The CDR3 covers 14 residues. Per germline, CDR1 SGHVS and CDR2 FQNEAQ. The CDR3 DNA follows: TGTGCCAGCAGCCCCGTTACTCTTCACACTGAAGCTTTCTTT. Amino acid sequence: CASSPVTLHTEAFF.

This clone was recorded a few times. This rearrangement joins TRBV15 to TRBJ1-2; 8 bases are shared with TRBD1. Trimming took 1 base from V and 8 from J; bases not matched to a gene: 9. CDR3 size: 15 residues. The V gene's germline CDR1 is LNHNV and CDR2 YYDKDF (reference sequence). The chain's CDR3 is CATSRGLQGARGYTF. CDR3 bases: TGTGCCACCAGCAGAGGACTTCAGGGGGCACGCGGCTACACCTTC.

The rearrangement joins TRBV14 to TRBJ2-7; 7 bases are a match to TRBD1. In germline, CDR1 is SGHDN, CDR2 FVKESK. V trimming: 5 bases; J trimming: 2 bases; junction bases outside the gene matches: 9. This CDR3 spans 15 amino acids. CDR3: CASSLTGALAYEQYF. Here the CDR3 DNA reads TGTGCCAGCAGCTTAACAGGGGCCCTAGCCTACGAGCAGTACTTC.

The chain uses TRBV11-3 and TRBJ2-1; 8 bases fit TRBD1. The CDR3 runs to 14 residues. CDR1 is SGHNT, CDR2 YENEEA, per germline. J was trimmed by 9 bases and V by 4 bases; bases with no gene match: 8. This CDR3 reads CASSSRAGQGEQFF. CDR3 nucleotide sequence: TGTGCCAGCAGCTCTCGGGCCGGACAGGGTGAGCAGTTCTTC. Combining the CDR3 with reference TRBV11-3 and TRBJ2-1 gives the whole variable domain EAGVVQSPRYKIIEKKQPVAFWCNPISGHNTLYWYLQNLGQGPELLIRYENEEAVDDSQLPKDRFSAERLKGVDSTLKIQPAELGDSAVYLCASSSRAGQGEQFFGPGTRLTVL.

This clone has only one observation. V usage is TRBV19 and J usage is TRBJ2-3, with 7 bases fitting TRBD2. CDR1 and CDR2 (germline): LNHDA, SQIVND (reference sequence). The CDR3 contains 14 residues. The junction had 13 bases not matched to a gene; V was cut back by 10 bases and J by 6 bases. The CDR3 is CATRSGTNRDTQYF. The DNA for the CDR3 is TGTGCCACCCGAAGCGGGACCAATCGGGATACGCAGTATTTT.

There are a few counts of this clone. V and J are TRBV19 and TRBJ2-1; 8 nucleotides agree with TRBD2. V lost 4 bases, J lost 10 bases, and 3 bases stayed unmatched. The germline CDR1 and CDR2 sequences are LNHDA and SQIVND (reference sequence). CDR3 length: 12 amino acids. Here the CDR3 reads CASSTSGPEQFF. The CDR3 nucleotides are TGTGCCAGTAGTACTAGCGGGCCAGAGCAGTTCTTC.

The genes are TRBV4-3 and TRBJ1-2; the match to TRBD1 covers 10 bases. Per germline, CDR1 LGHNA and CDR2 YSLEER. The junction had 2 bases not matched to a gene; V was cut back by 3 bases and J by 4 bases. This CDR3 region has 14 residues. The CDR3 DNA is TGCGCCAGCAGCCACGGACAGGGGGTCTATGGCTACACCTTC. Encoded protein: CASSHGQGVYGYTF.

The gene calls are TRBV28 and TRBJ2-5, with TRBD2 as a possible D gene (5 bases). Trimming left V 3 bases short and J 1 base short, with 12 bases between. CDR1 and CDR2 from the germline V gene are MDHEN and SYDVKM. CDR3 size: 15 residues. CDR3 residues: CASSFPGSLQETQYF. The CDR3, as DNA: TGTGCCAGCAGTTTTCCGGGATCCCTCCAAGAGACCCAGTACTTC.

This chain uses TRBV6-5 with TRBJ2-5, with D perhaps TRBD2 (6 bases). With 2 bases removed from V and 7 bases from J, the gap between germline ends came to 17 bases. There are 15 residues in the CDR3. CDR1 and CDR2 from the germline V gene are MNHEY and SVGAGI. This chain's CDR3 is CASSYTGTEEGTQYF. CDR3 coding DNA: TGTGCCAGCAGTTACACCGGGACCGAGGAGGGGACCCAGTACTTC.

The rearrangement uses TRBV20-1 and TRBJ2-1, with D unresolved. CDR3 length: 10 amino acids. V gave up 6 bases and J gave up 10 bases, with 10 bases separating them. Germline CDR1 reads DFQATT; CDR2 reads SNEGSKA (reference sequence). The chain's CDR3 is CSAGWREQFF. The CDR3, as DNA: TGCAGTGCCGGCTGGCGGGAGCAGTTCTTC.

The table lists this clone with a few counts. The chain employs TRBV7-8 and TRBJ2-3; 10 nucleotides line up with TRBD1. Trimming removed 5 bases from V and 1 base from J; junction bases left unmatched: 6. The V gene's germline CDR1 is SGHVS and CDR2 FQNEAQ. This CDR3 contains 16 residues. The CDR3 loop reads CASSIRDRGGTDTQYF. DNA for the CDR3: TGTGCCAGCAGCATTCGGGACAGGGGCGGCACAGATACGCAGTATTTT.